These 20 T cell receptor beta chains came from one sample sequenced in a study of blood T cell repertoires in COVID-19. This table comes from immunoSEQ multiplex PCR, and its TCRdb copy is limited to in-frame clones, with some not included. The sample includes more than 250,000 clones, 75% to 90% seen only once; the top ten take over 5%. Material: peripheral blood. These receptors originate from a woman aged 45-60 years with COVID-19, enrolled during active disease.

The chain has TRBV9 and TRBJ2-3, with D perhaps TRBD1 (6 bases). The CDR3 extends over 15 amino acids. Germline CDR1 is SGDLS and CDR2 is YYNGEE. V dropped 2 bases and J dropped 0 bases, with 10 bases sitting between them. CDR3 DNA: TGTGCCAGCAGCGTCGGGACATCTAGCACAGATACGCAGTATTTT. Translating it yields CASSVGTSSTDTQYF.

The chain combines TRBV6-5 with TRBJ1-2, with 7 bases aligning to TRBD1. The CDR3 totals 13 residues. In germline, CDR1 is MNHEY, CDR2 SVGAGI. V gave up 8 bases and J gave up 5 bases; unmatched junction bases: 8. In nucleotides, the CDR3 is TGTGCCAGCCGCCGGGACAGAGGATATGGCTACACCTTC. Protein product: CASRRDRGYGYTF.

The chain employs TRBV2 and TRBJ1-2, with D maybe TRBD1 (5 bases). V dropped 1 base and J dropped 2 bases, with 11 bases sitting between them. The CDR3 is made up of 15 amino acids. Germline assignment: CDR1 SNHLY and CDR2 FYNNEI. The CDR3 sequence is CASSEEGRVNYGYTF. DNA for the CDR3: TGTGCCAGCAGTGAAGAGGGCAGGGTCAACTATGGCTACACCTTC. Full variable domain (rest looked up from reference TRBV2 and TRBJ1-2): EPEVTQTPSHQVTQMGQEVILRCVPISNHLYFYWYRQILGQKVEFLVSFYNNEISEKSEIFDDQFSVERPDGSNFTLKIRSTKLEDSAMYFCASSEEGRVNYGYTFGSGTRLTVV.

In this sample, this clone turned up once. The CDR3 DNA is TGTGCCTGGAGCGCCACGGGGGGGCTGGAGACCCAGTACTTC. Its translation is CAWSATGGLETQYF. J is TRBJ2-5 and V is TRBV30; TRBD2 matches 8 bases. The CDR3 totals 14 residues. Trimming took 3 bases from V and 5 from J; bases not matched to a gene: 8. CDR1 and CDR2 from the germline V gene are GTSNPN and SVGIG (reference sequence).

The chain has TRBV7-2 and TRBJ2-1; TRBD2 matches 7 bases. The germline V gene encodes CDR1 SGHTA and CDR2 FQGNSA. CDR3 length: 18 residues. The V and J ends lost 5 bases and 0 bases, in that order; junction bases with no gene match: 13. CDR3 sequence reads: CASSKAGYLTSSYNEQFF. DNA of the CDR3: TGTGCCAGCAGCAAAGCGGGATACCTCACTAGCTCCTACAATGAGCAGTTCTTC.

The chain recombines TRBV18 with TRBJ1-1; D is unresolved. Germline CDR1 reads KGHSH; CDR2 reads LQKENI. V was pared by 2 bases and J by 3 bases, with 13 bases between. The CDR3 has 15 residues. The CDR3 reads CASSPTSAGHTEAFF. In nucleotides, the CDR3 is TGTGCCAGCTCACCAACTTCCGCAGGCCACACTGAAGCTTTCTTT.

J is TRBJ2-3 and V is TRBV27, with unresolved D. V shed 4 bases and J shed 5 bases, with 25 bases lying between them. The germline CDR1 and CDR2 sequences are MNHEY and SMNVEV (reference sequence). The CDR3 is 18 amino acids. Here the CDR3 DNA reads TGTGCCAGCAGTTCCCTCAGAGTCTGGAGAGTCATACGAGATACGCAGTATTTT. Translating it yields CASSSLRVWRVIRDTQYF.

This clone was detected a few times. V and J are TRBV2 and TRBJ2-1; D ambiguous. The CDR3 is 15 residues long. The germline V and J ends were trimmed by 2 bases and 0 bases, with 8 bases remaining between them. Germline V lookup: CDR1 SNHLY, CDR2 FYNNEI. CDR3 in amino acids: CASSERGTSYNEQFF. Here the CDR3 DNA reads TGTGCCAGCAGTGAAAGAGGTACCTCCTACAATGAGCAGTTCTTC.

This chain links TRBV15 with TRBJ2-7, with D possibly TRBD1 on 6 matching bases. This CDR3 has 13 amino acids. Trimming cost V 3 bases and J 3 bases, with 9 bases left between them. In germline, CDR1 is LNHNV, CDR2 YYDKDF (reference sequence). The CDR3: CATSRIRGYEQYF. Here the CDR3 DNA reads TGTGCCACCAGCAGGATCAGGGGCTACGAGCAGTACTTC.

This clone was counted only a few times. The chain combines TRBV30 with TRBJ1-2, with TRBD1 identical over 7 bases. V was clipped by 4 bases and J by 13 bases; unmatched bases: 24. Germline-derived CDR1 and CDR2 are GTSNPN and SVGIG (reference sequence). The CDR3 extends over 16 amino acids. For the CDR3, the DNA is TGTGCCTGGATCTTTACAGGGACAGTGATACCTATGGCTGGCACCTTC. Translating it yields CAWIFTGTVIPMAGTF.

This clone was counted once. This rearrangement joins TRBV29-1 to TRBJ2-1; D unclear. Germline-derived CDR1 and CDR2 are SQVTM and ANQGSEA. The ends were cut back, 5 bases at V and 4 bases at J, with 12 bases in the middle. CDR3 size: 13 residues. Here the CDR3 reads CSVTQNLYNEQFF. The CDR3 nucleotides are TGCAGCGTTACACAGAACTTATACAATGAGCAGTTCTTC.

V is TRBV29-1 and J is TRBJ2-5; TRBD2 matches at 11 bases. CDR3 length: 13 amino acids. Per germline, CDR1 SQVTM and CDR2 ANQGSEA. The V and J ends lost 7 bases and 2 bases, in that order; junction bases with no gene match: 3. As DNA, the CDR3 is TGCAGCGCCGGGACTAGCGGACAAGAGACCCAGTACTTC. Translated, it gives CSAGTSGQETQYF.

The chain carries TRBV19 and TRBJ1-2, with unresolved D. Trimming removed 9 bases from V and 2 bases from J, with 13 bases in between. CDR3 length: 13 amino acids. CDR1 and CDR2 from the germline V gene are LNHDA and SQIVND (reference sequence). CDR3 nucleotide sequence: TGTGCCAGCGGCGGGCGGCGCAACTATGGCTACACCTTC. Amino acid sequence: CASGGRRNYGYTF. Looking up the rest from reference TRBV19 and TRBJ1-2 gives the full variable domain: DGGITQSPKYLFRKEGQNVTLSCEQNLNHDAMYWYRQDPGQGLRLIYYSQIVNDFQKGDIAEGYSVSREKKESFPLTVTSAQKNPTAFYLCASGGRRNYGYTFGSGTRLTVV.

The chain recombines TRBV7-2 with TRBJ2-7; 13 positions agree with TRBD2. This CDR3 region has 15 residues. The germline gives CDR1 SGHTA, CDR2 FQGNSA. V gave up 4 bases and J gave up 3 bases; unmatched junction bases: 3. The CDR3 sequence is CASSSRTSGSYEQYF. CDR3 nucleotides: TGTGCCAGCAGCTCCCGGACTAGCGGGAGCTACGAGCAGTACTTC.

A note on this clone: The same CDR3 can be traced to other DNA sequences in this sample. The chain uses TRBV30 and TRBJ2-1, with TRBD2 matching 8 bases. This CDR3 is 14 amino acids long. CDR1 GTSNPN and CDR2 SVGIG come from the germline V gene (reference sequence). The trim removed 5 bases at V and 3 bases at J, leaving 6 bases unmatched. The CDR3, as DNA: TGTGCCTGGTCGCCGGGACTAGACTACAATGAGCAGTTCTTC. This sequence encodes CAWSPGLDYNEQFF.

The V gene is TRBV12-3 or TRBV12-4, the J gene TRBJ1-5; TRBD1 is a possible D gene (6 bases). CDR3 length: 13 residues. The germline V and J ends were trimmed by 6 bases and 5 bases, with 11 bases remaining between them. As DNA, the CDR3 is TGTGCCAGCAGACCACAGGGCTATCAGCCCCAGCATTTT. Translated, it gives CASRPQGYQPQHF.

This clone appeared once. The chain is built from TRBV7-3 and TRBJ2-2, with 7 positions matching TRBD1. Germline CDR1 and CDR2: SGHTA and FQGTGA. The CDR3 has 15 residues. Trimming removed 3 bases from V and 5 bases from J; junction bases left unmatched: 6. CDR3 sequence reads: CASSFDRVGTGELFF. CDR3 DNA: TGTGCCAGCAGCTTCGACAGGGTTGGGACCGGGGAGCTGTTTTTT.

This chain links TRBV19 with TRBJ1-1; D gene ambiguous. The CDR3 is 14 residues long. Germline V gene sequence: CDR1 LNHDA, CDR2 SQIVND (reference sequence). V was shortened by 7 bases and J by 5 bases, with 17 bases between the two germline ends. CDR3 in amino acids: CASTLPGEGTEAFF. In nucleotides, the CDR3 is TGTGCCAGTACCTTACCCGGGGAAGGGACTGAAGCTTTCTTT.

This chain joins TRBV7-2 and TRBJ2-7; TRBD2 aligns across 9 bases. This CDR3 is built from 14 residues. With 0 bases clipped from V and 6 bases from J, the junction kept 3 bases outside the gene matches. Germline V gives CDR1 SGHTA, CDR2 FQGNSA. The CDR3 nucleotides read TGTGCCAGCAGCTTAGCGCTAGCGGGAAGCGAGCAGTACTTC. Translated: CASSLALAGSEQYF.

This sequence joins TRBV5-1 and TRBJ2-1, with TRBD2 matching over 9 bases. J was trimmed by 8 bases and V by 0 bases; bases with no gene match: 6. Germline V CDR1 and CDR2: SGHRS, YFSETQ. The CDR3 is 15 amino acids. The CDR3 spells CASSLVAGGPDEQFF. In DNA, the CDR3 is TGCGCCAGCAGCTTGGTGGCGGGAGGGCCCGATGAGCAGTTCTTC.